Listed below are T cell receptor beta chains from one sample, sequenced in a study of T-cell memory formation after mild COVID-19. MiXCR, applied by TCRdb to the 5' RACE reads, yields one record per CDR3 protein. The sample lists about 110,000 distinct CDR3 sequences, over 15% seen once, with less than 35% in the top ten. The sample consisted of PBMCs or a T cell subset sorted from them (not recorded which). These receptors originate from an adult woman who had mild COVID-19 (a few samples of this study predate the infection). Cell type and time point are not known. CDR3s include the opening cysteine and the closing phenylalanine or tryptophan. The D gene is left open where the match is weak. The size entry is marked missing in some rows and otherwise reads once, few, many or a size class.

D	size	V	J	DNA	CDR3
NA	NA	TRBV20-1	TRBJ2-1	TGCAGTGCTAGACAGCAGGGGCGCGATGAGCAGTTCTTC	CSARQQGRDEQFF
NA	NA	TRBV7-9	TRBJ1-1	TGTGCCAGCAGCTATCCTCGGGGGGGTATGGACACTGAAGCTTTCTTT	CASSYPRGGMDTEAFF
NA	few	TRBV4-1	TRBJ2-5	TGCGCCAGCAGCCAATGGGGGGCGACCCAGTACTTC	CASSQWGATQYF
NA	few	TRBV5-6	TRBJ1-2	TGTGCCAGCACCTTCTATAACTATGGCTACACCTTC	CASTFYNYGYTF
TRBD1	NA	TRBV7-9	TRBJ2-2	TGTGCCAGCAGCCGGCGGACAGGGGGCAGCACCGGGGAGCTGTTTTTT	CASSRRTGGSTGELFF
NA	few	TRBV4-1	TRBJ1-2	TGCGCCAGCAGTTCGACAGCCATACCCACTCTCTATGGCTACACCTTC	CASSSTAIPTLYGYTF
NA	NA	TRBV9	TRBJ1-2	TGTGCCAGCAGCGTAGGTGACAGTATTACGTATGGCTACACCTTC	CASSVGDSITYGYTF
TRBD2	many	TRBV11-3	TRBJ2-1	TGTGCCAGCAGCTTGGGACTAGCGGGAGGGCCGGGTAATGAGCAGTTCTTC	CASSLGLAGGPGNEQFF
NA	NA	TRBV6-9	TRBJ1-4	TGTGCCAGAGGCAGGGGAGATGAAAAACTGTTTTTT	CARGRGDEKLFF
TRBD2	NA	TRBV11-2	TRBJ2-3	TGTGCCAGCAGCTCGGAACTAGCGGGGCGAGATACGCAGTATTTT	CASSSELAGRDTQYF
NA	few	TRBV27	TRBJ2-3	TGTGCCAGCAGACATCTAACCAGCACAGATACGCAGTATTTT	CASRHLTSTDTQYF
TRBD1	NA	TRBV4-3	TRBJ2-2	TGCGCCAGCAGCCAAGATCTGACAGGGGAAACCGGGGAGCTGTTTTTT	CASSQDLTGETGELFF
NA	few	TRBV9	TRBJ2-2	TGTGCCAGCAGCGGCCAGGGGGGACCCGGGGAGCTGTTTTTT	CASSGQGGPGELFF
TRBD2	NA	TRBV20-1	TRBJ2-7	TGCAGTGCCGCGGGAGCCGGTTACGAGCAGTACTTC	CSAAGAGYEQYF
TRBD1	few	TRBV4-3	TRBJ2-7	TGCGCCAGCAGCGTTTACAGGGGTCCAGCCTACGAGCAGTACTTC	CASSVYRGPAYEQYF
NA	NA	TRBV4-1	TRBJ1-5	TGCGCCAGCAGCCAAGTGTCGGGTTTTGATCAGCCCCAGCATTTT	CASSQVSGFDQPQHF
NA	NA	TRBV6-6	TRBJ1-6	TGTGCCAGCAGTCTGGAGGGCTACAATTCACCCCTCCACTTT	CASSLEGYNSPLHF
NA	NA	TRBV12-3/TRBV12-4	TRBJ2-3	TGTGCCAGCAGTTTAGTATTTGGTACGCAGTATTTT	CASSLVFGTQYF
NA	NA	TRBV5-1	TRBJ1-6	TGCGCCAGCAGCTTGGATGGTGCGAGCTCCTATAATTCACCCCTCCACTTT	CASSLDGASSYNSPLHF
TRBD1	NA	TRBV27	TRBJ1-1	TGTGCCAGCAGTAGTACAGGGGGTAACACTGAAGCTTTCTTT	CASSSTGGNTEAFF
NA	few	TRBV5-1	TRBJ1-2	TGCGCCAGCAGCTTGGCCGGGGACCTAGCTAACTATGGCTACACCTTC	CASSLAGDLANYGYTF
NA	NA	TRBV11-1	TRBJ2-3	TGTGCCAGCAGCTCCCTCCGCGGGACCAGCACAGATACGCAGTATTTT	CASSSLRGTSTDTQYF